The 13 T cell receptor beta chains given below trace back to one sample, sequenced in a study of blood T cell repertoires in COVID-19 (TCRdb year 2020). The method behind the library was the immunoSEQ multiplex PCR assay. TCRdb stores this immuneACCESS table with in-frame sequences only. Part of the clones is absent; in the studies checked, under half of the shortfall reflects unresolved V genes, and no reason is known for the rest. This sample has 150,000 to 180,000 clones in its table, and 75% to 95% of those were observed once. 0.5% to 0.6% of the sample is in the top ten clones. The sample consisted of peripheral blood. Receptors originate from a man aged 50 to 59 with acute or convalescent COVID-19.

A single count supports this clone. V and J are TRBV10-2 and TRBJ1-2; no clear D. The V gene lost 4 bases and the J gene lost 2 bases, with 8 bases spanning the gap. The length of the CDR3 is 13 residues. Germline CDR1 is WSHSY and CDR2 is SAAADI. CDR3: CASSGGNNYGYTF. The CDR3 DNA sequence: TGCGCCAGCAGTGGCGGCAACAACTATGGCTACACCTTC.

The chain joins TRBV7-3 to TRBJ2-3; 15 bases fit TRBD2. Germline assignment: CDR1 SGHTA and CDR2 FQGTGA. The ends lost 4 bases at V and 6 bases at J; junction bases unmatched: 5. The CDR3 runs 16 residues. The CDR3 DNA follows: TGTGCCAGCAGCTCAGGACTAGCGGGAGGGGCTGATACGCAGTATTTT. It encodes CASSSGLAGGADTQYF.

V and J are TRBV10-2 and TRBJ2-5; 7 bases match TRBD2. J gave up 0 bases and V 4 bases, and 2 bases lay outside the gene matches. The CDR3 loop spans 14 amino acids. Per the germline V gene, CDR1 is WSHSY and CDR2 is SAAADI. The CDR3 DNA follows: TGCGCCAGCAGTGGGGACTATTACCAAGAGACCCAGTACTTC. Residues: CASSGDYYQETQYF.

J is TRBJ2-7 and V is TRBV5-4; the match to TRBD1 covers 7 bases. The CDR3 runs 15 residues. The germline V gene encodes CDR1 SGHNT and CDR2 YYREEE (reference sequence). Germline trimming cut 4 bases from V and 7 bases from J; bases unmatched to any gene: 14. The CDR3: CASSLSGQMFREQYF. CDR3 in DNA: TGTGCCAGCAGCCTCTCGGGACAGATGTTTAGGGAGCAGTACTTC.

In its sample, this clone was seen a few times. The chain joins TRBV25-1 to TRBJ2-7; maybe TRBD2 (6 bases). From germline, CDR1 is MGHDK and CDR2 SYGVNS. V was pared by 3 bases and J by 5 bases, with 14 bases between. CDR3 length: 14 residues. CDR3 region: CASSDSASAHEQYF. The CDR3 DNA reads as TGTGCCAGCAGTGACTCGGCTAGCGCGCACGAGCAGTACTTC.

This chain connects TRBV24-1 to TRBJ2-3, with 7 bases aligning to TRBD1. Germline CDR1 reads KGHDR; CDR2 reads SFDVKD. The CDR3 is 20 amino acids. Unmatched junction bases numbered 23, after V lost 3 bases and J lost 6 bases. The CDR3 spells CATSDPLRIVDREVEDTQYF. The CDR3 DNA follows: TGTGCCACCAGTGATCCCCTCAGAATTGTTGACAGGGAAGTTGAGGATACGCAGTATTTT.

The chain employs TRBV5-1 and TRBJ1-5; the match to TRBD1 covers 11 bases. Germline assignment: CDR1 SGHRS and CDR2 YFSETQ. The CDR3 length is 17 residues. The junction had 8 bases not matched to a gene; V was cut back by 4 bases and J by 2 bases. The CDR3 DNA reads as TGCGCCAGCAGCCCGGGGACAGGGGGAGCAGGCAATCAGCCCCAGCATTTT. Translating it yields CASSPGTGGAGNQPQHF. The variable domain in full, with the rest retrieved from reference TRBV5-1 and TRBJ1-5, is KAGVTQTPRYLIKTRGQQVTLSCSPISGHRSVSWYQQTPGQGLQFLFEYFSETQRNKGNFPGRFSGRQFSNSRSEMNVSTLELGDSALYLCASSPGTGGAGNQPQHFGDGTRLSIL.

The rearrangement links TRBV29-1 to TRBJ2-5; D is possibly TRBD2 (6 bases). Germline V gene lookup returns CDR1 SQVTM and CDR2 ANQGSEA. Deletions cut 4 bases from V and 1 base from J, with 25 bases between. The length of the CDR3 is 18 residues. CDR3 DNA: TGCAGCGTTGCCTGGGCACAGGCAAAGAGCGGGCCCCAAGAGACCCAGTACTTC. This translates into CSVAWAQAKSGPQETQYF. The complete variable domain, with remaining parts taken from reference TRBV29-1 and TRBJ2-5, reads SAVISQKPSRDICQRGTSLTIQCQVDSQVTMMFWYRQQPGQSLTLIATANQGSEATYESGFVIDKFPISRPNLTFSTLTVSNMSPEDSSIYLCSVAWAQAKSGPQETQYFGPGTRLLVL.

J is TRBJ2-1 and V is TRBV19; 9 bases align to TRBD2. Per the germline V gene, CDR1 is LNHDA and CDR2 is SQIVND (reference sequence). The length of the CDR3 is 15 residues. J lost 3 bases, V lost 4 bases, and 4 bases had no gene match. In DNA, the CDR3 is TGTGCCAGTAGTAGTAGCGGGAGCAACTACAATGAGCAGTTCTTC. Residues: CASSSSGSNYNEQFF.

The chain has TRBV28 and TRBJ1-6, with D maybe TRBD1 (6 bases). This CDR3 has 13 amino acids. Per the germline V gene, CDR1 is MDHEN and CDR2 is SYDVKM. The V and J ends lost 8 bases and 13 bases respectively, with 18 bases between them. CDR3 residues: CASSGVGIFPLHF. The CDR3 bases are TGTGCCAGCTCAGGGGTTGGAATTTTCCCCCTCCACTTT. Combining the CDR3 with reference TRBV28 and TRBJ1-6 gives the whole variable domain DVKVTQSSRYLVKRTGEKVFLECVQDMDHENMFWYRQDPGLGLRLIYFSYDVKMKEKGDIPEGYSVSREKKERFSLILESASTNQTSMYLCASSGVGIFPLHFGNGTRLTVT.

This clone was found once. The chain recombines TRBV6-5 with TRBJ1-2; D is possibly TRBD1 (5 bases). The CDR3 spans 13 residues. CDR1 and CDR2 (germline): MNHEY, SVGAGI. V gave up 6 bases and J gave up 4 bases, with 12 bases separating them. CDR3 residues: CASSRGALYGYTF. The CDR3 region has the DNA TGTGCCAGCAGCCGTGGGGCGCTCTATGGCTACACCTTC.

This clone appeared once. The rearrangement joins TRBV18 to TRBJ1-4, with D unclear. CDR1 and CDR2 from the germline V gene are KGHSH and LQKENI. CDR3 length: 13 residues. Trimming left V 3 bases short and J 7 bases short, with 9 bases between. The CDR3 DNA sequence: TGTGCCAGCTCACCGAGACAAGCTGAAAAACTGTTTTTT. As protein: CASSPRQAEKLFF.

The gene calls are TRBV20-1 and TRBJ1-1, with D unclear. Germline values: CDR1 DFQATT, CDR2 SNEGSKA (reference sequence). This CDR3 is 10 amino acids long. The V end lost 4 bases, the J end lost 9 bases, and 9 bases lay between the germline ends. CDR3 residues: CSATTFQAFF. The CDR3 DNA reads as TGCAGTGCTACGACATTCCAAGCTTTCTTT.